This T cell receptor beta chain was captured by sequencing in a study of response to subunit inactivated influenza vaccine. This clonotype was detected only a few times. This CDR3 is built from 16 residues. From germline, CDR1 is LGHNA and CDR2 YSLEER. V lost 0 bases to trimming and J lost 6 bases; unmatched junction nucleotides: 8. TCRdb recomputed calls from the RT-PCR reads with MiXCR, one row per CDR3 protein. This sample has some 540,000 distinct CDR3 sequences, with roughly 23% found just once. The data were also submitted as part of a second study, on T cells expressing NK-cell markers. That report adds: The authors made TCR beta cDNA libraries by 5'RACE template switching. This switching added a universal primer site and UMIs. Sorted CD3+CD56+NKG2C+, CD3+CD56+NKG2C- and CD3+CD56-NKG2C+ T cells supplied TCR beta repertoires. Within the sequenced cohort of eight donors, seven exhibited HCMV seropositivity and one was seronegative. In a few donors, these clonotypes also led the CD3+CD56-NKG2C+ fraction. Specificity for HCMV among expanded NKG2C+ T cell clones was not established.

This TCR came from a man aged 50 to 59 who received an inactivated influenza vaccine. The sample here was CD4+ T cells sorted from PBMCs, taken about 11 days after vaccination. The rearrangement links TRBV4-3 to TRBJ2-1, with 7 nucleotides matching TRBD2. CDR3 region: CASSQDWRESGNEQFF. CDR3 bases: TGCGCCAGCAGCCAAGATTGGCGGGAGAGTGGCAATGAGCAGTTCTTC.